These T cell receptor beta chains were read from a single sample in a study of T cell repertoires in cytomegalovirus infection. TCRdb recomputed calls from the reads with MiXCR, one row per CDR3 protein. The profile shows 680,000 or so distinct CDR3 sequences, 35% to 45% of them singletons. The sequenced material came from PBMCs. Every receptor here comes from a human donor in good health (CMV status not recorded). Some clones in this sample may be carry-over from other donors' samples. The CDR3 runs from the conserved cysteine through the conserved F or W. Fields, in order: J gene, CDR3 length, V gene, CDR3 protein.

j_call: TRBJ2-5; cdr3_length: 14; v_call: TRBV28; cdr3_aa: CASSSPPAQETQYF
j_call: TRBJ2-1; cdr3_length: 15; v_call: TRBV5-6; cdr3_aa: CASSLVGQGRHEQFF
j_call: TRBJ1-5; cdr3_length: 14; v_call: TRBV6-5; cdr3_aa: CASSTHGVDQPQHF
j_call: TRBJ2-1; cdr3_length: 13; v_call: TRBV10-3; cdr3_aa: CAISVKGYNEQFF
j_call: TRBJ2-7; cdr3_length: 15; v_call: TRBV20-1; cdr3_aa: CSARWAARYVYEQYF
j_call: TRBJ2-3; cdr3_length: 16; v_call: TRBV28; cdr3_aa: CASSLLSGRSSDTQYF
j_call: TRBJ2-2; cdr3_length: 16; v_call: TRBV27; cdr3_aa: CASRRLAGDRTGELFF
j_call: TRBJ2-3; cdr3_length: 17; v_call: TRBV7-8; cdr3_aa: CASSTLLAGAPTDTQYF
j_call: TRBJ2-3; cdr3_length: 20; v_call: TRBV29-1; cdr3_aa: CSVESQGPSGRVPSTDTQYF
j_call: TRBJ1-1; cdr3_length: 13; v_call: TRBV7-6; cdr3_aa: CASSPGGDREAFF
j_call: TRBJ2-1; cdr3_length: 14; v_call: TRBV19; cdr3_aa: CASSMTSGHNEQFF
j_call: TRBJ1-1; cdr3_length: 18; v_call: TRBV10-3; cdr3_aa: CAISDSGTPDPPNTEAFF
j_call: TRBJ2-2; cdr3_length: 16; v_call: TRBV6-5; cdr3_aa: CASRGTVESNTGELFF
j_call: TRBJ1-5; cdr3_length: 14; v_call: TRBV2; cdr3_aa: CASSETGGGQPQHF
j_call: TRBJ1-2; cdr3_length: 15; v_call: TRBV7-2; cdr3_aa: CASSPGRPTNYGYTF
j_call: TRBJ2-3; cdr3_length: 16; v_call: TRBV18; cdr3_aa: CASSPIMGPSTDTQYF
j_call: TRBJ1-4; cdr3_length: 17; v_call: TRBV7-8; cdr3_aa: CASSLAPRQATNEKLFF
j_call: TRBJ2-7; cdr3_length: 15; v_call: TRBV12-3/TRBV12-4; cdr3_aa: CASSLWLAGGYEQYF
j_call: TRBJ2-3; cdr3_length: 16; v_call: TRBV12-3/TRBV12-4; cdr3_aa: CASSLSEAPSTDTQYF
j_call: TRBJ2-1; cdr3_length: 16; v_call: TRBV4-2; cdr3_aa: CTSSLEPGHLGNEQFF
j_call: TRBJ2-7; cdr3_length: 15; v_call: TRBV11-2; cdr3_aa: CASSFSIGATGEQYF
j_call: TRBJ2-1; cdr3_length: 16; v_call: TRBV7-6; cdr3_aa: CASSLARSGGYNEQLF
j_call: TRBJ2-5; cdr3_length: 16; v_call: TRBV5-1; cdr3_aa: CASSLGLAGFQETQYF
j_call: TRBJ1-3; cdr3_length: 11; v_call: TRBV12-3/TRBV12-4; cdr3_aa: CASSPPGTIYF
j_call: TRBJ2-7; cdr3_length: 17; v_call: TRBV7-6; cdr3_aa: CASSSMTPGQTFYEQYF
j_call: TRBJ1-2; cdr3_length: 15; v_call: TRBV12-3/TRBV12-4; cdr3_aa: CASSLGFGFDYGYTF
j_call: TRBJ1-6; cdr3_length: 14; v_call: TRBV4-1; cdr3_aa: CASRAGHYNSPLHF
j_call: TRBJ1-5; cdr3_length: 13; v_call: TRBV5-6; cdr3_aa: CASSLASQVPQHF
j_call: TRBJ1-5; cdr3_length: 15; v_call: TRBV6-1; cdr3_aa: CASSFGTGGNQPQHF
j_call: TRBJ2-1; cdr3_length: 15; v_call: TRBV7-8; cdr3_aa: CASRERPLAFDEQFF
j_call: TRBJ1-1; cdr3_length: 14; v_call: TRBV4-1; cdr3_aa: CASSQTTGRTEAFF
j_call: TRBJ2-5; cdr3_length: 16; v_call: TRBV24-1; cdr3_aa: CATSDFARGGQETQYF
j_call: TRBJ1-2; cdr3_length: 14; v_call: TRBV28; cdr3_aa: CASSPPFGGYGYTF
j_call: TRBJ2-3; cdr3_length: 13; v_call: TRBV10-3; cdr3_aa: CAIHHPGDRKQYF
j_call: TRBJ1-1; cdr3_length: 14; v_call: TRBV19; cdr3_aa: CASTPDRGETEAFF
j_call: TRBJ2-3; cdr3_length: 13; v_call: TRBV24-1; cdr3_aa: CATSDSYTDTQYF
j_call: TRBJ1-5; cdr3_length: 17; v_call: TRBV12-3/TRBV12-4; cdr3_aa: CASSFEGGGGVGQPQHF
j_call: TRBJ1-1; cdr3_length: 14; v_call: TRBV7-6; cdr3_aa: CASSAGGYGTEAFF
j_call: TRBJ2-2; cdr3_length: 17; v_call: TRBV24-1; cdr3_aa: CATSDLQGRANTGELFF
j_call: TRBJ1-2; cdr3_length: 15; v_call: TRBV14; cdr3_aa: CASSQDPAGRYGYTF
j_call: TRBJ1-1; cdr3_length: 14; v_call: TRBV5-8; cdr3_aa: CASSFGGGQAEAFF
j_call: TRBJ1-6; cdr3_length: 16; v_call: TRBV28; cdr3_aa: CASSLGGGGARSPLHF